This T cell receptor (beta chain) appears in the sequencing data of a study of blood T cells in healthy people across ages. Through a sample-barcoded 5' primer and a J-beta primer mix, a second PCR was run for about 6 to 12 cycles. TCRdb reprocessed the 5' RACE reads with MiXCR, giving one entry per CDR3 protein. The sample shows 630,000 or so distinct CDR3 sequences, 32% of them seen only once. This clonotype was detected only a few times. The CDR3 is 20 residues long. The germline gives CDR1 GTSNPN, CDR2 SVGIG (reference sequence). V dropped 0 bases and J dropped 2; count of bases not matched to a gene: 19.

The sequenced sample consisted of blood. The rearrangement joins TRBV30 to TRBJ1-5; the match to TRBD1 covers 7 bases. The sequence was obtained from a woman over 75 in good health. The CDR3 DNA reads TGTGCCTGGAGTGTACGTTCCTCCTGGACAGGCGGCTCCGGCAATCAGCCCCAGCATTTT. It specifies CAWSVRSSWTGGSGNQPQHF.